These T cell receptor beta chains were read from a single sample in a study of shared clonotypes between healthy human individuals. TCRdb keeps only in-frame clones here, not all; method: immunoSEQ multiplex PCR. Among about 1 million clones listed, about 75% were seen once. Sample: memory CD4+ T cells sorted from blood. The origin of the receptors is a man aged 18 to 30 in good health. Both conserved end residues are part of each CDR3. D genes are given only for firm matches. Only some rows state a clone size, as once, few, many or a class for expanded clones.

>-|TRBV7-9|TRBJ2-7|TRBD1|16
TGTGCCAGCAGCTTAGTCTGGGACAGGGGGCTAGACGAGCAGTACTTC
CASSLVWDRGLDEQYF
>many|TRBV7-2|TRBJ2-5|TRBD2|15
TGTGCCAGCAGCATGCGGAGCGGGGGGGTGGAGACCCAGTACTTC
CASSMRSGGVETQYF
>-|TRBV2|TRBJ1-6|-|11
TGTGCCAGCTTGATACAGGGACCCCTCCACTTT
CASLIQGPLHF
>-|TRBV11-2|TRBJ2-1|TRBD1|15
TGTGCCAGCAGCCAGGACAGGAGCTCCTACAATGAGCAGTTCTTC
CASSQDRSSYNEQFF
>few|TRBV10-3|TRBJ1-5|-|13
TGTGCCACCGGGAGCGTTGGCAATCAGCCCCAGCATTTT
CATGSVGNQPQHF
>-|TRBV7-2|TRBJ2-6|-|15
TGTGCCAGCAGCCCCGTGGGTTCTGGGGCCAACGTCCTGACTTTC
CASSPVGSGANVLTF
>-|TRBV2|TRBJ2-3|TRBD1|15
TGTGCCAGCAGGGACAGGGGGTTGCCCACAGATACGCAGTATTTT
CASRDRGLPTDTQYF
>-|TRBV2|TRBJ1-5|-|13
TGTGCCAGCCAACCGGAGGGGACTCAGCCCCAGCATTTT
CASQPEGTQPQHF
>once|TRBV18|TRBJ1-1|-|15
TGTGCCAGCTCACCAGCGGGACTCCCATCGTTTTATCCGATTTTT
CASSPAGLPSFYPIF
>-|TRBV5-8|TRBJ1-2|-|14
TGTGCCAGCAGCTTGGCAGGGGCGAACTATGGCTACACCTTC
CASSLAGANYGYTF
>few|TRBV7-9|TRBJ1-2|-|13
TGTGCCAGCAGCTTGGGGGGGCTTGGAGGCTACACCTTC
CASSLGGLGGYTF
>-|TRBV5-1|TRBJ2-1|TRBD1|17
TGCGCCAGCAGCCCAACAGCCGGGACAGGGGGAGTGAATGAGCAGTTCTTC
CASSPTAGTGGVNEQFF
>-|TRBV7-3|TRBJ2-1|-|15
TGTGCCAGCAGCTTAACGGGGAATGTGGTTAATGAGCAGTTCTTC
CASSLTGNVVNEQFF
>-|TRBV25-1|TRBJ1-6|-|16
TGTGCCAGCAGTGCGGCGGGACGCGTCGATAATTCACCCCTCCACTTT
CASSAAGRVDNSPLHF
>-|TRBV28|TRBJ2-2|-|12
TGTGCCAGCAGTTTGGGCCTCGGGGAGCTGTTTTTT
CASSLGLGELFF
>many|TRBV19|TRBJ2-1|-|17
TGTGCCAGTAGAAACGGGATGGCGGACCTCTCCTACAATGAGCAGTTCTTC
CASRNGMADLSYNEQFF
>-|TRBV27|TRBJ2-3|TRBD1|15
TGTGCCAGCAGTTTAATCCGGCAGGGGGAAGATACGCAGTATTTT
CASSLIRQGEDTQYF
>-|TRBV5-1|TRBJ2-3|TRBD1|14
TGCGCCAGCAGCCTAGGGACAGGACCAGATACGCAGTATTTT
CASSLGTGPDTQYF
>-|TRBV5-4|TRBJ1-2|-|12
TGTGCAACCAGGGGCTCGGGCTATGGCTACACCTTC
CATRGSGYGYTF
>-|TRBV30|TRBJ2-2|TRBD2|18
TGTGCCTGGAGTGTACCCCGGGTAGCGGGGGACCTCAAAGGGGAGCTGTTTTTT
CAWSVPRVAGDLKGELFF
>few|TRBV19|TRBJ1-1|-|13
TGTGCCAGTAGTGACCAGGGGAACACTGAAGCTTTCTTT
CASSDQGNTEAFF
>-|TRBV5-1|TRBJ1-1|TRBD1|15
TGCGCCAGCAGCTTAGCGGGACAGGGGGTTACTGAAGCTTTCTTT
CASSLAGQGVTEAFF
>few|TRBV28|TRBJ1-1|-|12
TGTGCCAGCCGTCTCCTGAACACTGAAGCTTTCTTT
CASRLLNTEAFF
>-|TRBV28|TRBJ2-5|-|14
TGTGCCAGCAGTTTATCATTGAGGCAGCAGACCCAGTACTTC
CASSLSLRQQTQYF
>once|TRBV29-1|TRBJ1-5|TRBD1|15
TGCAGCGTTGAGGGGACAGCTTATAGCAATCAGCCCCAGCATTTT
CSVEGTAYSNQPQHF
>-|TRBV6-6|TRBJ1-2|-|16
TGTGCCACTTGGGGGAAACAGGAGAAAGGAGGCTATGGCTACACCTTC
CATWGKQEKGGYGYTF
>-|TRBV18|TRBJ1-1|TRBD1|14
TGTGCCAGCTCACCAAACAGGGGGTACGCTGAAGCTTTCTTT
CASSPNRGYAEAFF
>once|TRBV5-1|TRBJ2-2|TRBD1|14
TGCGCCAGTAAGGGGACAGGGGGCACCGGGGAGCTGTTTTTT
CASKGTGGTGELFF
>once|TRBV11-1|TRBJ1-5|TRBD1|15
TGTGCCAGCAGCCCCGGGACAGGGATAAATCAGCCCCAGCATTTT
CASSPGTGINQPQHF
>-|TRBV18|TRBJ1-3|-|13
TGTGCCAGCTCACCGACAGCGGGAAACACCATATATTTT
CASSPTAGNTIYF
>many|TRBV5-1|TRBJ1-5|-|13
TGCGCCAGCAGCTCAGATAGCAATCAGCCCCAGCATTTT
CASSSDSNQPQHF
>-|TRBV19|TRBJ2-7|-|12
TGTGCCAGTGGTAATGGACGGCAGGGGCAGTACTTC
CASGNGRQGQYF
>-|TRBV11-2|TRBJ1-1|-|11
TGTGCCAGCAGCTCTTACACTGAAGCTTTCTTT
CASSSYTEAFF
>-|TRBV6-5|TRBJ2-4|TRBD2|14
TGTGCCAGCCGAATCGGGGGGGCGGGTAACATTCAGTACTTC
CASRIGGAGNIQYF
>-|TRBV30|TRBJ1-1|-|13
TGTGCCTGGAGTCTACAGGAGAACACTGAAGCTTTCTTT
CAWSLQENTEAFF
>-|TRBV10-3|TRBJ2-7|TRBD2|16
TGTGCCATCACCGGGACTAGCGGGGGTGGAATATACGAGCAGTACTTC
CAITGTSGGGIYEQYF
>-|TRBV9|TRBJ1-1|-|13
TGTGCCAGCAGCGCCCGGGACACCACTGAAGCTTTCTTT
CASSARDTTEAFF
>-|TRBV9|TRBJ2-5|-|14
TGTGCCAGCAGCGTTGTAAGGCCACAAGAGACCCAGTACTTC
CASSVVRPQETQYF
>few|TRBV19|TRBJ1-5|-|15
TGTGCCAGTAGCCAGACCGGGACAAGAAATCAGCCCCAGCATTTT
CASSQTGTRNQPQHF
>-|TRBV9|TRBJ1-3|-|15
TGTGCCAGCAGCGTAGCATGGTCCTCTGGAAACACCATATATTTT
CASSVAWSSGNTIYF